The 2 T cell receptor beta chains below were found in one sample sequenced in a study of CD8 T cells in ankylosing spondylitis. TCRdb itself ran the 5' RACE reads through MiXCR, one entry per CDR3 protein. The sample contains just over 300,000 distinct CDR3 sequences, about a fifth of which appear only once. Sequenced: blood, either unsorted or a sorted T cell fraction (not recorded which). These receptor sequences come from a female donor with ankylosing spondylitis or in good health (not recorded which).

The CDR3 loop reads CASSRRGDSNQPQHF. CDR3 nucleotide sequence: TGTGCCAGCAGCCGCCGCGGGGATAGCAATCAGCCCCAGCATTTT. J is TRBJ1-5 and V is TRBV7-2; no clear D. Germline assignment: CDR1 SGHTA and CDR2 FQGNSA. With 5 bases removed from V and 0 bases from J, the gap between germline ends came to 11 bases. The CDR3 is 15 amino acids.

This clonotype was counted only a few times. The genes are TRBV4-3 and TRBJ2-7, with 9 nucleotides matching TRBD1. The CDR3 has 15 residues. Trimming took 0 bases from V and 3 from J; bases not matched to a gene: 3. CDR1 and CDR2 from the germline V gene are LGHNA and YSLEER. The CDR3 coding sequence is TGCGCCAGCAGCCAAGATCGGGACAGGGTCTACGAGCAGTACTTC. Residues: CASSQDRDRVYEQYF.